What follows is one T cell receptor beta chain and its context. The data stem from a study of T cells expressing NK-cell markers. Making the TCR beta cDNA relied on 5'RACE template switching with UMIs. TCRdb reprocessed the 5' RACE reads and stores each CDR3 protein as one record, lacking DNA. This listing includes over 100,000 distinct CDR3 sequences. This CDR3 comprises 14 residues. Germline loops: CDR1 SGHDN, CDR2 FVKESK. The source material was blood T cells: a sorted CD56 or NKG2C T cell subset, CD4+ or CD8+ T cells, or bulk PBMC T cells (not recorded which). This TCR was sampled from a woman aged 18 to 75 in good health. V gene TRBV14 combines with J gene TRBJ2-1; TCRdb names TRBD1, which stays unverified in the absence of DNA. The CDR3 loop is CASSFLAQGAEQFF.